The TCR beta chain under discussion was sequenced for a study of blood T cell repertoires in COVID-19. Original handling: Nucleated cell number was recorded as an estimate derived from reference gene primer amplification. The table came from immunoSEQ multiplex PCR; TCRdb's copy has only in-frame clones and leaves some out. The V and J calls and clone size were taken over from that table, and D and trimming were inferred from the DNA. The table has about 110,000 clones, 60% to 85% seen once. Looked up from germline, CDR1 is SGHNT and CDR2 is YYREEE (reference sequence). Unmatched junction bases numbered 6, after V lost 3 bases and J lost 0 bases. The CDR3 has 16 residues. This clone was recorded once.

The chain uses TRBV5-4 and TRBJ1-5; 7 nucleotides agree with TRBD1. Source material: peripheral blood. This clonotype originated in a human donor with acute or convalescent COVID-19. The donor label of this sample is uncertain. The CDR3 sequence is CASSSGPGGSNQPQHF. The CDR3 region has the DNA TGTGCCAGCAGCTCCGGCCCAGGGGGTAGCAATCAGCCCCAGCATTTT.